The 17 T cell receptor beta chains listed next were all sequenced from one sample in a study of monozygotic twins with inflammatory bowel disease. TCRdb reprocessed the 5' RACE reads, with one entry per CDR3 protein and no DNA. The sample table includes 150,000 to 200,000 distinct CDR3 sequences. Source material: blood. These TCRs come from a human donor with ulcerative colitis or Crohn's disease, or a healthy co-twin of an affected twin (not recorded which).

V usage is TRBV12-3 or TRBV12-4 and J usage is TRBJ2-1; TCRdb indicates TRBD1, and absent DNA this call remains unverified. This CDR3 comprises 15 residues. CDR3 residues: CASSSPTDSYNEQFF.

This rearrangement joins TRBV12-3 or TRBV12-4 to TRBJ2-1; absent DNA, TCRdb's TRBD2 call cannot be checked. The CDR3 length is 15 residues. The CDR3 sequence: CASGPWDGAYNEQFF.

V gene TRBV3-1 combines with J gene TRBJ1-1. Germline V gene lookup returns CDR1 LGHDT and CDR2 YNNKEL (reference sequence). This CDR3 comprises 13 residues. This CDR3 reads CASSQIGSPEAFF.

The rearrangement joins TRBV2 to TRBJ1-1; the TRBD1 assignment by TCRdb is unverifiable without DNA. CDR1 and CDR2 (germline): SNHLY, FYNNEI. There are 14 residues in the CDR3. The CDR3 protein is CASSGVTGGTEAFF. Combining the CDR3 with reference TRBV2 and TRBJ1-1 gives the whole variable domain EPEVTQTPSHQVTQMGQEVILRCVPISNHLYFYWYRQILGQKVEFLVSFYNNEISEKSEIFDDQFSVERPDGSNFTLKIRSTKLEDSAMYFCASSGVTGGTEAFFGQGTRLTVV.

V usage is TRBV7-7 and J usage is TRBJ2-5; TCRdb's D call of TRBD1 is untestable without DNA. Germline V lookup: CDR1 SSHAT, CDR2 FNYEAQ (reference sequence). The CDR3 has 15 amino acids. CDR3 sequence: CASSLSGGRQETQYF.

The chain combines TRBV20-1 with TRBJ1-6; TCRdb's D call, TRBD1, is unchecked because there is no DNA. The CDR3 runs to 14 residues. Germline CDR1 reads DFQATT; CDR2 reads SNEGSKA (reference sequence). CDR3 protein: CSANPRRVNSPLHF.

This rearrangement joins TRBV25-1 to TRBJ1-2. CDR1 and CDR2 from the germline V gene are MGHDK and SYGVNS. This CDR3 contains 11 residues. CDR3: CASREGYGYTF.

This chain joins TRBV5-1 and TRBJ2-7; TCRdb's D call of TRBD2 is untestable without DNA. Germline lookup yields CDR1 SGHRS and CDR2 YFSETQ. The CDR3 consists of 14 residues. The CDR3: CASSLLAGRDEQYF.

V usage is TRBV11-2 and J usage is TRBJ1-3. From germline, CDR1 is SGHAT and CDR2 FQNNGV. CDR3 length: 12 residues. This CDR3 reads CASSPQSNTIYF.

The chain recombines TRBV6-7 with TRBJ2-7; absent DNA, TCRdb's TRBD2 call cannot be checked. TRBV6-7 is placed among ORFs of uncertain function. There are 21 residues in the CDR3. The CDR3 reads CASSYSRPGLAGGGSSYEQYF.

CDR3 residues: CASRADPSNNEQFF. V and J are TRBV25-1 and TRBJ2-1; TCRdb designates TRBD2, a call that cannot be tested without DNA. Germline lookup yields CDR1 MGHDK and CDR2 SYGVNS. CDR3 length: 14 residues.

This rearrangement joins TRBV3-1 to TRBJ2-2; TCRdb's D call, TRBD1, is unchecked because there is no DNA. Germline CDR1 LGHDT, CDR2 YNNKEL (reference sequence). CDR3 length equals 14 residues. The CDR3 here is CASSHRQGARELFF.

CDR3 residues: CASSLGETGMNTEAFF. The chain combines TRBV5-1 with TRBJ1-1; TCRdb proposes TRBD1, but this gene call is untestable without DNA. The CDR3 has 16 residues. The germline gives CDR1 SGHRS, CDR2 YFSETQ.

The V call is TRBV27, the J call TRBJ1-1; the TRBD1 assignment by TCRdb is unverifiable without DNA. Germline CDR1 reads MNHEY; CDR2 reads SMNVEV (reference sequence). The CDR3 spans 17 residues. This chain's CDR3 is CASSSNRGRGSNTEAFF.

V is TRBV20-1 and J is TRBJ1-1; TCRdb picks TRBD1, but there is no DNA to check that call. The CDR3 loop spans 13 amino acids. Germline V gene sequence: CDR1 DFQATT, CDR2 SNEGSKA (reference sequence). The CDR3: CSARGQQNTEAFF.

The chain links TRBV7-6 to TRBJ1-1; lacking DNA, the TRBD1 call made by TCRdb goes unchecked. This CDR3 is built from 15 residues. The germline gives CDR1 SGHVS, CDR2 FNYEAQ. The CDR3 here is CASSLEGHGNTEAFF.

The chain recombines TRBV6-5 with TRBJ1-2; the TRBD1 assignment by TCRdb is unverifiable without DNA. This CDR3 region has 15 residues. The germline V gene has CDR1 MNHEY and CDR2 SVGAGI. The CDR3 sequence is CASSPGQGSVGGYTF.